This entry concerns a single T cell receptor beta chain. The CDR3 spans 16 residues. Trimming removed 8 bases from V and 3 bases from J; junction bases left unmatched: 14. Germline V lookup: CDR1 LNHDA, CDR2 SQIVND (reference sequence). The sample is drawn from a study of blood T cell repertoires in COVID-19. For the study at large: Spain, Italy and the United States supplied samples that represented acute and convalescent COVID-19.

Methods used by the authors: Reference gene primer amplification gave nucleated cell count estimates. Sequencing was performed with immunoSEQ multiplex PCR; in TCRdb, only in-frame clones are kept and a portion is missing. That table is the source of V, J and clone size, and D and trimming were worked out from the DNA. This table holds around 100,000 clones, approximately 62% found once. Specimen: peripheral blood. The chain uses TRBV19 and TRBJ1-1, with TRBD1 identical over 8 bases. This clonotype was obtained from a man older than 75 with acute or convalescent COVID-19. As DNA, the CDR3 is TGTGCCAGTTTCAGGGGGACAGGCTCAATTTACACTGAAGCTTTCTTT. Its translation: CASFRGTGSIYTEAFF.